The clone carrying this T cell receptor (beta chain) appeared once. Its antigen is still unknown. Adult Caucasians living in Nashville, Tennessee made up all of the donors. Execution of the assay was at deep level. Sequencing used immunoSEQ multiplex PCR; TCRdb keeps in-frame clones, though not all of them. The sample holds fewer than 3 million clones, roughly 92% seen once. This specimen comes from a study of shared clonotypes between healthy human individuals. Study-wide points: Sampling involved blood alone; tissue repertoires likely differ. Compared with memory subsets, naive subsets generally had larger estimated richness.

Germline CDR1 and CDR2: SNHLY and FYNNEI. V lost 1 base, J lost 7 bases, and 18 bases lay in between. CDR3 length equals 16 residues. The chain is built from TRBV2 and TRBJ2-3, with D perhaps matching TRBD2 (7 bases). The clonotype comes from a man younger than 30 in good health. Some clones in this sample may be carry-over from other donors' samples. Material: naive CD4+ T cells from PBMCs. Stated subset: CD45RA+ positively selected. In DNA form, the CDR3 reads TGTGCCAGCAGTGAAGGGCAGGGAGGGGGTAGTAATACGCAGTATTTT. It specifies CASSEGQGGGSNTQYF.